This T cell receptor (beta chain) was identified during a study of early T cells in non-severe SARS-CoV-2 infection. Background on the study: Chains from this unsorted whole-blood bulk RNA could not be paired.

Findings and limits, study-wide: Lookups in VDJdb leaned toward anti-spike CD8 responses and missed private and CD4 specificities.

The CDR3 is 12 residues long. CDR1 and CDR2 (germline): SGHRS, YFSETQ. V was cut by 4 bases and J by 7 bases, with 11 bases left in between. TCRdb used MiXCR to reprocess the 5' RACE reads, holding one entry per CDR3 protein. The sample yields 100,000 or so distinct CDR3 sequences, around 17% seen once. This clonotype was seen a few times. The antigen remains unidentified. Sequenced material: whole blood, taken at baseline. The V gene is TRBV5-1, the J gene TRBJ1-1; D is possibly TRBD1 (5 bases). This TCR derives from an adult who was a healthcare worker with PCR-confirmed SARS-CoV-2 infection or an uninfected control (not recorded which). In DNA form, the CDR3 reads TGCGCCAGCAGCGCCGGGACCGTTGAAGCTTTCTTT. It yields the protein CASSAGTVEAFF.